The T cell receptor (beta chain) described here comes from a study of T cells in localized non-small cell lung cancer. Libraries were prepared by immunoSEQ multiplex PCR; TCRdb keeps only in-frame clonotypes and omits some of them. The sample includes approximately 21,000 clones, approximately 88% of them seen just once. Concerning this clone: Its antigen is still unknown.

V dropped 1 base and J dropped 1 base, with 12 bases sitting between them. CDR3 size: 16 residues. Germline CDR1 LGHNA, CDR2 YNFKEQ. Study results and caveats: Because sequencing included only one region (of the tumor), heterogeneity remains possible. Uninvolved nearby lung showed the greatest T cell clonality, exceeding that found in tumor.

The clonotype originates from a male donor aged 60 or older with stage II lung adenocarcinoma. The material was peripheral blood mononuclear cells, obtained before any cancer treatment. V gene TRBV4-2 combines with J gene TRBJ2-3; maybe TRBD2 (5 bases). The chain's CDR3 is CASSQGGAEGTDTQYF. Here the CDR3 DNA reads TGTGCCAGCAGCCAAGGTGGTGCGGAGGGCACAGATACGCAGTATTTT.